What follows are 26 T cell receptor beta chains derived from one specimen sequenced in a study of T cell responses to AZD1222 COVID-19 vaccine. Generated by immunoSEQ multiplex PCR, the TCRdb table keeps only in-frame clones and is missing some. The sample records 85,000 to 130,000 clones, roughly 90% being singletons. The source was peripheral blood, collected on day 0 of AZD1222 vaccination. These receptors were collected from an adult in good health.

The chain is built from TRBV5-4 and TRBJ1-2; 9 nucleotides line up with TRBD1. The CDR3 totals 15 residues. V was clipped by 0 bases and J by 8 bases; unmatched bases: 8. Germline CDR1 and CDR2: SGHNT and YYREEE (reference sequence). The CDR3 DNA sequence: TGTGCCAGCAGCTTGGACCGGGACAGGGTAGGCGGCTACACCTTC. Its protein is CASSLDRDRVGGYTF.

This sequence joins TRBV6-5 and TRBJ1-2, with a weak D call TRBD1 (5 bases). V dropped 7 bases and J dropped 1 base, with 13 bases sitting between them. Per germline, CDR1 MNHEY and CDR2 SVGAGI. The CDR3 has 14 amino acids. CDR3 sequence reads: CASTTPQVNYGYTF. DNA for the CDR3: TGTGCCAGCACAACTCCACAGGTTAACTATGGCTACACCTTC.

In its sample, this clone was seen a few times. The chain links TRBV2 to TRBJ1-4; D uncertain. Per germline, CDR1 SNHLY and CDR2 FYNNEI. The CDR3 is made up of 12 amino acids. Trimming took off 10 bases at V and 3 bases at J, with 9 bases between the two ends. The CDR3 is CATRRSNEKLFF. The CDR3 DNA sequence: TGTGCCACCCGCCGGTCTAATGAAAAACTGTTTTTT.

The chain uses TRBV5-3 and TRBJ1-1; the D is unclear. TRBV5-3 is designated an ORF whose function remains uncertain. This CDR3 region has 15 residues. The V gene lost 3 bases and the J gene lost 1 base, with 13 bases spanning the gap. The CDR3 DNA reads as TGTGCCAGAAGCTGCGGACCAGAAGGGAACACTGAAGCTTTCTTT. Translation gives CARSCGPEGNTEAFF.

V is TRBV7-2 and J is TRBJ2-1, with 7 bases aligning to TRBD1. The trim removed 3 bases at V and 9 bases at J, leaving 8 bases unmatched. There are 14 residues in the CDR3. CDR1 and CDR2 (germline): SGHTA, FQGNSA. CDR3 amino acids: CASSFRTGRAEQFF. CDR3 DNA sequence: TGTGCCAGCAGCTTTCGGACAGGCCGCGCTGAGCAGTTCTTC.

This clone was found a few times. The chain joins TRBV19 to TRBJ1-2, with D possibly TRBD1 on 6 matching bases. CDR1 and CDR2 (germline): LNHDA, SQIVND (reference sequence). Between the trimmed V and J ends, which lost 4 bases and 7 bases, there was a span of 16 bases. CDR3 length: 14 amino acids. The CDR3 reads CASSTGWGHGGYTF. The CDR3 DNA reads as TGTGCCAGTAGTACGGGCTGGGGGCATGGTGGCTACACCTTC.

V usage is TRBV15 and J usage is TRBJ2-7; D gene unclear. The germline V gene has CDR1 LNHNV and CDR2 YYDKDF (reference sequence). The V and J ends lost 3 bases and 4 bases respectively, with 13 bases between them. The CDR3 spans 14 residues. The CDR3 protein is CATSSLGPGYEQYF. The CDR3 DNA reads TGTGCCACCAGCAGTTTAGGGCCAGGATACGAGCAGTACTTC.

Remarks on this clone: An end of the junction differs from the germline gene, which may be a read error. The V call is TRBV6-2 or TRBV6-3, the J call TRBJ2-7, with a possible D match to TRBD1 (6 bases). This CDR3 has 12 amino acids. Germline-derived CDR1 and CDR2 are MNHEY and SVGEGT. The CDR3 DNA sequence: TGTGCCACCAGTTTGGGGACACACGGGCAGTACTTC. This encodes CATSLGTHGQYF.

This chain joins TRBV18 and TRBJ1-5, with D perhaps matching TRBD1 (6 bases). The V and J ends lost 4 bases and 1 base respectively, with 11 bases between them. Looked up from germline, CDR1 is KGHSH and CDR2 is LQKENI. This CDR3 is 15 amino acids long. The CDR3 DNA follows: TGTGCCAGCTCACGGGAACAGGGAAGCAATCAGCCCCAGCATTTT. Its translation is CASSREQGSNQPQHF.

V usage is TRBV24-1 and J usage is TRBJ2-5, with D perhaps TRBD1 (7 bases). The germline V gene encodes CDR1 KGHDR and CDR2 SFDVKD. Deletions cut 6 bases from V and 2 bases from J, with 21 bases between. CDR3 size: 17 residues. The CDR3 DNA follows: TGTGCCACCAGTTTGGGAGGCAGGGGGATAGGGCAAGAGACCCAGTACTTC. It yields the protein CATSLGGRGIGQETQYF.

The rearrangement links TRBV9 to TRBJ1-4, with D possibly matching TRBD1 (5 bases). V was clipped by 2 bases and J by 2 bases, with 10 bases between them. The CDR3 sequence is 15 residues long. The germline CDR1 and CDR2 sequences are SGDLS and YYNGEE. CDR3 residues: CASSVGAGTNEKLFF. In nucleotides, the CDR3 is TGTGCCAGCAGCGTTGGGGCGGGGACTAATGAAAAACTGTTTTTT.

The chain is built from TRBV12-3 or TRBV12-4 and TRBJ1-2; no definite D call. The germline V and J ends were trimmed by 3 bases and 6 bases, with 11 bases remaining between them. There are 13 residues in the CDR3. The CDR3, as DNA: TGTGCCAGCAGTTTTTTCCCGCAGAATGGCTACACCTTC. Translated, it gives CASSFFPQNGYTF.

V gene TRBV7-2 combines with J gene TRBJ2-2; 7 bases align to TRBD1. This CDR3 has 14 amino acids. Germline CDR1 SGHTA, CDR2 FQGNSA. The V and J ends lost 5 bases and 4 bases, in that order; junction bases with no gene match: 4. CDR3 nucleotides: TGTGCCAGCAGCATAGGACAGGTCACCGGGGAGCTGTTTTTT. Translating gives CASSIGQVTGELFF.

The CDR3 reads CTSSQDRRTSGRAGKNIQYF. The CDR3 nucleotides are TGCACCAGCAGCCAAGATCGACGGACTAGCGGGAGGGCTGGCAAAAACATTCAGTACTTC. This chain connects TRBV1 to TRBJ2-4; TRBD2, the D gene given by the table, was not confirmed from the DNA. TRBV1 is marked as a pseudogene. The CDR3 loop spans 20 amino acids.

The V gene is TRBV7-3, the J gene TRBJ2-5; no clear D. The CDR3 loop spans 14 amino acids. Deletions cut 2 bases from V and 4 bases from J, with 11 bases between. In germline, CDR1 is SGHTA, CDR2 FQGTGA. For the CDR3, the DNA is TGTGCCAGCAGCTTAGGCCGTCCCGGAGAGACCCAGTACTTC. Protein: CASSLGRPGETQYF.

The chain has TRBV7-3 and TRBJ1-1; D uncertain. Germline CDR1 is SGHTA and CDR2 is FQGTGA. The V end was cut by 3 bases, the J end by 8 bases, with 13 bases between. This CDR3 is 13 amino acids long. The CDR3 loop reads CASSFDGQNEAFF. In DNA form, the CDR3 reads TGTGCCAGCAGCTTTGACGGGCAGAACGAAGCTTTCTTT.

This chain joins TRBV19 and TRBJ1-1; 9 nucleotides agree with TRBD1. Germline CDR1 is LNHDA and CDR2 is SQIVND (reference sequence). V was clipped by 7 bases and J by 7 bases; unmatched bases: 7. The CDR3 runs to 13 residues. CDR3 DNA: TGTGCCAGTACCAGGACAGGGGTGGGTGAAGCTTTCTTT. Amino acids: CASTRTGVGEAFF.

The CDR3 reads CSASGGSGRFGGELFF. In DNA, the CDR3 is TGCAGTGCTAGTGGAGGGAGCGGGAGATTCGGCGGGGAGCTGTTTTTT. The chain recombines TRBV20-1 with TRBJ2-2; TRBD2 aligns across 8 bases. This CDR3 comprises 16 residues. The V gene end was trimmed by 3 bases and the J gene end by 7 bases; junction bases not matched to a gene: 13. Germline assignment: CDR1 DFQATT and CDR2 SNEGSKA (reference sequence).

V and J are TRBV29-1 and TRBJ1-2; 9 bases agree with TRBD1. J lost 2 bases, V lost 7 bases, and 5 bases had no gene match. The CDR3 runs to 13 residues. Germline V gives CDR1 SQVTM, CDR2 ANQGSEA. The CDR3 loop reads CSDRDRVNYGYTF. CDR3 coding DNA: TGCAGCGATCGGGACAGGGTAAACTATGGCTACACCTTC.

The chain couples TRBV5-1 to TRBJ1-2, with D possibly TRBD1 on 5 matching bases. Germline loops: CDR1 SGHRS, CDR2 YFSETQ. Trimming stripped 4 bases from V and 0 bases from J, with 10 bases between. CDR3 size: 14 residues. The CDR3 DNA follows: TGCGCCAGCAGCCAAGACAGAGCTAACTATGGCTACACCTTC. Its translation is CASSQDRANYGYTF.

The genes are TRBV3-1 (or the pseudogene TRBV3-2) and TRBJ2-5; no definite D call. The V and J ends lost 1 base and 7 bases respectively, with 4 bases between them. There are 11 residues in the CDR3. Germline V lookup: CDR1 LGHDT, CDR2 YNNKEL (reference sequence). CDR3 residues: CASSQGGTQYF. The CDR3 nucleotides read TGTGCCAGCAGCCAAGGTGGGACCCAGTACTTC.

This rearrangement joins TRBV5-4 to TRBJ2-1; 8 nucleotides line up with TRBD2. This CDR3 comprises 17 residues. Per the germline V gene, CDR1 is SGHNT and CDR2 is YYREEE (reference sequence). Unmatched junction bases numbered 8, after V lost 0 bases and J lost 3 bases. CDR3 amino acids: CASSLGREGFSYNEQFF. The CDR3 coding sequence is TGTGCCAGCAGCTTGGGACGGGAGGGGTTTAGCTACAATGAGCAGTTCTTC.

The rearrangement uses TRBV6-5 and TRBJ2-1, with D maybe TRBD2 (5 bases). Per germline, CDR1 MNHEY and CDR2 SVGAGI. V lost 6 bases, J lost 4 bases, and 10 bases lay in between. CDR3 length equals 13 residues. CDR3 in DNA: TGTGCCAGCAGCGAGGGCCTTTACAATGAGCAGTTCTTC. It translates to CASSEGLYNEQFF.

CDR3 nucleotides: TGTGCCAGCAGCCAAGGTCGTCCAGCGCACCCTTACAATGAGCAGTTCTTC. This gives the protein CASSQGRPAHPYNEQFF. The V and J genes are TRBV3-1 (or the pseudogene TRBV3-2) and TRBJ2-1; no reliable D call. Germline values: CDR1 LGHDT, CDR2 YNNKEL (reference sequence). The CDR3 extends over 17 amino acids. Between the trimmed V and J ends, which lost 1 base and 4 bases, there was a span of 17 bases.

Only one count was recorded for this clone. The rearrangement uses TRBV5-4 and TRBJ2-2, with D tentatively TRBD1 (6 bases). V dropped 3 bases and J dropped 2 bases, with 8 bases sitting between them. CDR1 and CDR2 from the germline V gene are SGHNT and YYREEE (reference sequence). CDR3 length: 14 residues. This CDR3 reads CASSSTGNTGELFF. As DNA, the CDR3 is TGTGCCAGCAGCTCGACAGGAAACACCGGGGAGCTGTTTTTT.

A single count supports this clone. The V gene is TRBV6-6, the J gene TRBJ2-3, with a tentative D call TRBD1 (6 bases). The germline gives CDR1 MNHNY, CDR2 SVGAGI (reference sequence). The CDR3 loop spans 15 amino acids. The germline V and J ends were trimmed by 7 bases and 3 bases, with 17 bases remaining between them. The DNA of the CDR3 is TGTGCCAGCACCAAATGGGGGCAATCGACAGATACGCAGTATTTT. Its protein is CASTKWGQSTDTQYF.